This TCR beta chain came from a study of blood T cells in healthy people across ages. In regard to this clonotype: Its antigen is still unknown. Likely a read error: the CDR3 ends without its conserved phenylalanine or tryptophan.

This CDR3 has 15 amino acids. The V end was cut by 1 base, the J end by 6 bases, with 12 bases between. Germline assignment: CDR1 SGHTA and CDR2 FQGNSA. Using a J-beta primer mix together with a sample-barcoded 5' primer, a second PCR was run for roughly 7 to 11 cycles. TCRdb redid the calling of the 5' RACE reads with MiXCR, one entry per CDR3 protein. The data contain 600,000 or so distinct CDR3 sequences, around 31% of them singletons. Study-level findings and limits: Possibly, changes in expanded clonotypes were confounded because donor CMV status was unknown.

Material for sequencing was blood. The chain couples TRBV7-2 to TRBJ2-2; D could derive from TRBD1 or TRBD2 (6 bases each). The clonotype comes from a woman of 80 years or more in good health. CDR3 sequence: CASSLVVEGAGELFV. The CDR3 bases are TGTGCCAGCAGCTTAGTGGTGGAGGGGGCCGGGGAGCTGTTTGTT.